This entry lists 2 T cell receptor beta chains sequenced from one sample in a study of cytomegalovirus exposure and HLA in healthy donors. Only in-frame clones appear in the TCRdb table, and some are missing; sequencing was by immunoSEQ multiplex PCR. The repertoire includes roughly 130,000 clones, roughly 89% of them detected once, and over 9% sits in the top ten. Sequencing input: PBMCs. The source of these receptors is a woman aged 18-35 years in good health and CMV-seropositive.

The chain carries TRBV9 and TRBJ2-3; 11 positions match TRBD2. The CDR3 is 16 amino acids. The germline CDR1 and CDR2 sequences are SGDLS and YYNGEE. Losses at the gene ends were 3 bases for V and 5 bases for J; bases not matched to a gene: 8. The chain's CDR3 is CASSAVTSGAGDTQYF. For the CDR3, the DNA is TGTGCCAGCAGCGCAGTGACTAGCGGGGCAGGAGATACGCAGTATTTT.

This clone was seen only once. The V gene is TRBV6-5, the J gene TRBJ2-1, with 7 bases matching TRBD2. Germline V gives CDR1 MNHEY, CDR2 SVGAGI. With V trimmed by 2 bases and J by 3 bases, 4 bases remained unmatched. The CDR3 contains 15 residues. CDR3 sequence (DNA): TGTGCCAGCAGTTACATGTGGGGGGGCTACAATGAGCAGTTCTTC. As protein: CASSYMWGGYNEQFF.